A single sample gave rise to the 9 T cell receptor beta chains below, sequenced in a study of persistence of HIV-infected CD4 T cells. This nonspecific control used anti-CD3/anti-CD28 bead stimulation of CD4+ T cells. Responding CD4+ T cells were sorted by upregulation of both CD40 ligand and CD69. These receptors lack a known antigen. Sequencing used immunoSEQ version 4 in survey mode. Assay: immunoSEQ multiplex PCR; the TCRdb copy retains only in-frame clones and omits some. The sample yields roughly 35,000 clones, around 90% seen once. The starting material was CD4+ T cells sorted from PBMCs after roughly 17-hour stimulation, obtained from a patient who received antiretroviral therapy. These TCRs come from an adult man with HIV who was CMV-seropositive.

The chain joins TRBV6-1 to TRBJ2-3; 10 nucleotides match TRBD1. V lost 3 bases and J lost 1; bases outside the gene matches: 1. CDR1 and CDR2 (germline): MNHNS, SASEGT. CDR3 length: 15 amino acids. CDR3 nucleotide sequence: TGTGCCAGCAGTGACGGGACAGGGGGCACAGATACGCAGTATTTT. Its protein is CASSDGTGGTDTQYF.

In nucleotides, the CDR3 is TGTGCCAGCAGCACCACGGGACAGGGACGTGAAAAACTGTTTTTT. This codes for CASSTTGQGREKLFF. The genes are TRBV7-6 and TRBJ1-4; 9 nucleotides line up with TRBD1. Trimming cost V 5 bases and J 7 bases; bases outside gene matches: 8. The CDR3 extends over 15 amino acids. Per the germline V gene, CDR1 is SGHVS and CDR2 is FNYEAQ.

The chain carries TRBV2 and TRBJ1-1, with TRBD1 as a possible D gene (5 bases). The ends were cut back, 6 bases at V and 5 bases at J, with 10 bases in the middle. Germline V gene lookup returns CDR1 SNHLY and CDR2 FYNNEI. CDR3 length: 12 amino acids. This chain's CDR3 is CASRGDRTEAFF. In DNA, the CDR3 is TGTGCCAGCAGAGGAGACAGAACTGAAGCTTTCTTT.

This clone was seen just once. DNA for the CDR3: TGTGCCAGCATCCCCGGCTCTGAAGCTTTCTTT. It encodes CASIPGSEAFF. This chain joins TRBV5-5 and TRBJ1-1; no clear D gene. The V gene lost 6 bases and the J gene lost 6 bases, with 9 bases spanning the gap. Germline CDR1 is SGHKS and CDR2 is YYEKEE (reference sequence). The CDR3 contains 11 residues.

The chain couples TRBV5-6 to TRBJ1-5; 7 nucleotides match TRBD1. The CDR3 length is 16 residues. Looked up from germline, CDR1 is SGHDT and CDR2 is YYEEEE. After removal of 4 bases from V and 5 bases from J, the junction contained 12 bases not matched to a gene. The DNA for the CDR3 is TGTGCCAGCAGCCGGCCGACAGGGCCCTCAGATCAGCCCCAGCATTTT. This gives the protein CASSRPTGPSDQPQHF.

This clone was counted once. The chain is built from TRBV27 and TRBJ1-2; D uncertain. V lost 5 bases, J lost 4 bases, and 17 bases lay in between. In germline, CDR1 is MNHEY, CDR2 SMNVEV (reference sequence). The CDR3 loop spans 15 amino acids. CDR3 sequence: CASSPRRRAGYGYTF. The DNA for the CDR3 is TGTGCCAGCAGTCCTAGAAGACGGGCTGGCTATGGCTACACCTTC.

This clone was detected a few times. The V call is TRBV14, the J call TRBJ2-7; D unresolved. The CDR3 runs 13 residues. Germline values: CDR1 SGHDN, CDR2 FVKESK. V lost 3 bases and J lost 4, with 10 bases in between. The CDR3 loop reads CASSQPGIYEQYF. DNA of the CDR3: TGTGCCAGCAGCCAGCCAGGAATATACGAGCAGTACTTC.

The chain recombines TRBV4-2 with TRBJ2-7; D might be TRBD1 (6 bases). V was shortened by 0 bases and J by 2 bases, with 14 bases between the two germline ends. Germline CDR1 LGHNA, CDR2 YNFKEQ. This CDR3 is 16 amino acids long. DNA for the CDR3: TGTGCCAGCAGCCAAGATCTCGGCAGGGGAGCCTACGAGCAGTACTTC. Protein: CASSQDLGRGAYEQYF.

The chain combines TRBV19 with TRBJ1-1, with unresolved D. The CDR3 is 14 residues long. Trimming cost V 3 bases and J 6 bases, with 14 bases left between them. Per germline, CDR1 LNHDA and CDR2 SQIVND (reference sequence). The CDR3 DNA follows: TGTGCCAGTAGTATGGGAGGGATAGCCCCTGAAGCTTTCTTT. Residues: CASSMGGIAPEAFF.